The entry below gives a single T cell receptor beta chain sequence along with its context. Assay used: immunoSEQ multiplex PCR; TCRdb lists only in-frame clones, some missing. Among fewer than 50,000 clones listed, less than 95% were seen once. The sample belongs to a study of T cell changes during pregnancy in multiple sclerosis. Germline V gene data show CDR1 as MRHNA and CDR2 as SNTAGT. Trimming cost V 3 bases and J 2 bases, with 11 bases left between them. The CDR3 runs to 15 residues. The sample in question was CD8+ T cells from peripheral blood mononuclear cells, obtained in the first trimester of pregnancy. The rearrangement uses TRBV6-4 and TRBJ2-1, with D perhaps TRBD1 (5 bases). The TCR sequence derives from a female donor with multiple sclerosis, enrolled in a pregnancy study. CDR3 in amino acids: CASSEVDTTYNEQFF. In DNA, the CDR3 is TGTGCCAGCAGTGAGGTGGACACCACCTACAATGAGCAGTTCTTC.